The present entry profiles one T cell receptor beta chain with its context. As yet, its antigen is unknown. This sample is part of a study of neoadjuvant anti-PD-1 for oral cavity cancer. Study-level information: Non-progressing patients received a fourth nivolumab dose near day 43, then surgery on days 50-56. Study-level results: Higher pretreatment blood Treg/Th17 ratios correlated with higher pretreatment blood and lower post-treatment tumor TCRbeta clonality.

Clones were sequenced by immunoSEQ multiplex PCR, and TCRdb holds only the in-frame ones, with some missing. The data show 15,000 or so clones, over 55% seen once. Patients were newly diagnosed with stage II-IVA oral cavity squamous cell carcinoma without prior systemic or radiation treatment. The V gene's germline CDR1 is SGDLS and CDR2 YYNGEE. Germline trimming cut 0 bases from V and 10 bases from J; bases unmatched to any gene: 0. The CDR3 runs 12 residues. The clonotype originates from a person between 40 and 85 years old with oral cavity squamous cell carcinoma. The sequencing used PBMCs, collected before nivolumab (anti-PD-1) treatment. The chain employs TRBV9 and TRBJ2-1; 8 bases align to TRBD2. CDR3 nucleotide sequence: TGTGCCAGCAGCGTAGGACTAGCGGAGCAGTTCTTC. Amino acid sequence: CASSVGLAEQFF.